The rows below give T cell receptor beta chains drawn from one sample of a study of shared clonotypes between healthy human individuals. The table came from immunoSEQ multiplex PCR; TCRdb's copy has only in-frame clones and leaves some out. This sample yields 600,000 to 750,000 clones, of which roughly 91% are seen a single time; 34% belongs to the top ten. The sample was memory CD8+ T cells from PBMCs. The source is a man between 18 and 29 years old in good health. Some clones in this sample may be carry-over from other donors' samples. Each CDR3 is given with its conserved first and last residue. The D gene is left open where the match is weak. Size values are once, few and many counts, or a class for expanded clones, and some rows have none.

CDR3 length: 14; V gene: TRBV10-1; D gene: NA; J gene: TRBJ1-1; clone size: NA; CDR3 protein: CASSESGGHTEAFF; CDR3 DNA: TGCGCCAGCAGTGAGTCGGGGGGGCACACTGAAGCTTTCTTT
CDR3 length: 13; V gene: TRBV27; D gene: NA; J gene: TRBJ2-1; clone size: NA; CDR3 protein: CASSLAPRGEQFF; CDR3 DNA: TGTGCCAGCAGTTTAGCCCCCCGGGGGGAGCAGTTCTTC
CDR3 length: 16; V gene: TRBV7-9; D gene: NA; J gene: TRBJ1-1; clone size: NA; CDR3 protein: CASALRGSKMNTEAFF; CDR3 DNA: TGTGCCAGCGCCCTACGGGGTAGCAAGATGAACACTGAAGCTTTCTTT
CDR3 length: 13; V gene: TRBV7-8; D gene: NA; J gene: TRBJ2-1; clone size: NA; CDR3 protein: CASSLDGRVEQFF; CDR3 DNA: TGTGCCAGCAGCTTAGACGGCCGGGTTGAGCAGTTCTTC
CDR3 length: 16; V gene: TRBV27; D gene: TRBD1; J gene: TRBJ1-1; clone size: NA; CDR3 protein: CASSPRDRAGDTEAFF; CDR3 DNA: TGTGCCAGCAGTCCCAGAGACAGGGCCGGGGACACTGAAGCTTTCTTT
CDR3 length: 12; V gene: TRBV5-6; D gene: NA; J gene: TRBJ1-1; clone size: NA; CDR3 protein: CASSKWDTEAFF; CDR3 DNA: TGTGCCAGCAGCAAATGGGACACTGAAGCTTTCTTT
CDR3 length: 13; V gene: TRBV27; D gene: NA; J gene: TRBJ1-1; clone size: NA; CDR3 protein: CASSLGQGFEAFF; CDR3 DNA: TGTGCCAGCAGTTTGGGGCAGGGCTTTGAAGCTTTCTTT
CDR3 length: 17; V gene: TRBV28; D gene: TRBD2; J gene: TRBJ2-3; clone size: NA; CDR3 protein: CASSFGALAGGADTQYF; CDR3 DNA: TGTGCCAGCAGTTTCGGAGCGCTAGCGGGAGGCGCAGATACGCAGTATTTT
CDR3 length: 16; V gene: TRBV7-6; D gene: NA; J gene: TRBJ2-3; clone size: NA; CDR3 protein: CASSTGAGVSTDTQYF; CDR3 DNA: TGTGCCAGCAGCACCGGGGCGGGTGTATCGACAGATACGCAGTATTTT
CDR3 length: 14; V gene: TRBV27; D gene: NA; J gene: TRBJ2-5; clone size: NA; CDR3 protein: CASSPGLDYRAQYF; CDR3 DNA: TGTGCCAGCAGTCCCGGACTAGACTACAGGGCCCAGTACTTC
CDR3 length: 15; V gene: TRBV14; D gene: TRBD2; J gene: TRBJ2-7; clone size: NA; CDR3 protein: CASSQAPSGRYEQYF; CDR3 DNA: TGTGCCAGCAGCCAAGCACCTAGCGGGAGATACGAGCAGTACTTC
CDR3 length: 15; V gene: TRBV7-8; D gene: NA; J gene: TRBJ2-5; clone size: once; CDR3 protein: CASSLVRTVQETQYF; CDR3 DNA: TGTGCCAGCAGCTTAGTAAGGACAGTCCAAGAGACCCAGTACTTC
CDR3 length: 15; V gene: TRBV7-8; D gene: TRBD2; J gene: TRBJ2-1; clone size: NA; CDR3 protein: CASSLGGGSYNEQFF; CDR3 DNA: TGTGCCAGCAGCTTAGGGGGGGGCTCCTACAATGAGCAGTTCTTC
CDR3 length: 14; V gene: TRBV28; D gene: NA; J gene: TRBJ1-4; clone size: NA; CDR3 protein: CASSFIATNEKLFF; CDR3 DNA: TGTGCCAGCAGTTTTATTGCAACTAATGAAAAACTGTTTTTT
CDR3 length: 15; V gene: TRBV7-2; D gene: NA; J gene: TRBJ2-7; clone size: NA; CDR3 protein: CASSLGAEMTYEQYF; CDR3 DNA: TGTGCCAGCAGCTTAGGGGCAGAAATGACCTACGAGCAGTACTTC
CDR3 length: 12; V gene: TRBV7-8; D gene: NA; J gene: TRBJ1-5; clone size: NA; CDR3 protein: CASGEVNQPQHF; CDR3 DNA: TGTGCCAGCGGGGAGGTCAATCAGCCCCAGCATTTT
CDR3 length: 17; V gene: TRBV7-9; D gene: TRBD2; J gene: TRBJ2-7; clone size: NA; CDR3 protein: CASSLDSRLASRSEAYF; CDR3 DNA: TGTGCCAGCAGCTTAGATTCTCGACTAGCGAGTAGATCCGAGGCGTACTTC
CDR3 length: 16; V gene: TRBV30; D gene: TRBD2; J gene: TRBJ2-1; clone size: NA; CDR3 protein: CAWSKLAGGSYNEQFF; CDR3 DNA: TGTGCCTGGAGTAAACTAGCGGGGGGCTCCTACAATGAGCAGTTCTTC
CDR3 length: 15; V gene: TRBV5-6; D gene: NA; J gene: TRBJ1-2; clone size: NA; CDR3 protein: CASSLVVQGYYGYTF; CDR3 DNA: TGTGCCAGCAGCTTGGTAGTCCAGGGATACTATGGCTACACCTTC
CDR3 length: 13; V gene: TRBV27; D gene: NA; J gene: TRBJ1-2; clone size: NA; CDR3 protein: CASSLSNLRGYTF; CDR3 DNA: TGTGCCAGCAGTTTATCGAACCTCCGGGGCTACACCTTC
CDR3 length: 13; V gene: TRBV11-2; D gene: NA; J gene: TRBJ2-1; clone size: NA; CDR3 protein: CASSPGLFNEQFF; CDR3 DNA: TGTGCCAGCAGCCCGGGACTCTTCAATGAGCAGTTCTTC
CDR3 length: 17; V gene: TRBV7-9; D gene: NA; J gene: TRBJ2-1; clone size: NA; CDR3 protein: CASSLSAGETIDNEQFF; CDR3 DNA: TGTGCCAGCAGCTTATCGGCAGGGGAGACGATTGACAATGAGCAGTTCTTC
CDR3 length: 13; V gene: TRBV29-1; D gene: NA; J gene: TRBJ2-7; clone size: NA; CDR3 protein: CSVETGRPYEQYF; CDR3 DNA: TGCAGCGTTGAGACGGGAAGACCCTACGAGCAGTACTTC
CDR3 length: 16; V gene: TRBV19; D gene: NA; J gene: TRBJ1-2; clone size: NA; CDR3 protein: CASRPGQTTIDYGYTF; CDR3 DNA: TGTGCCAGTAGACCGGGACAAACGACAATAGACTATGGCTACACCTTC
CDR3 length: 15; V gene: TRBV9; D gene: NA; J gene: TRBJ2-1; clone size: NA; CDR3 protein: CASSAPFGANNEQFF; CDR3 DNA: TGTGCCAGCAGTGCCCCATTCGGCGCTAACAATGAGCAGTTCTTC
CDR3 length: 15; V gene: TRBV9; D gene: TRBD2; J gene: TRBJ2-2; clone size: NA; CDR3 protein: CASSVGGLAAGELFF; CDR3 DNA: TGTGCCAGCAGCGTAGGGGGACTAGCGGCCGGGGAGCTGTTTTTT
CDR3 length: 14; V gene: TRBV7-2; D gene: TRBD2; J gene: TRBJ2-7; clone size: once; CDR3 protein: CASSLEAGALEQYF; CDR3 DNA: TGTGCCAGCAGCTTAGAAGCGGGAGCCCTTGAGCAGTACTTC
CDR3 length: 15; V gene: TRBV13; D gene: TRBD2; J gene: TRBJ2-7; clone size: NA; CDR3 protein: CASSLTRTSGYEQYF; CDR3 DNA: TGTGCCAGCAGCCTAACAAGGACTAGCGGGTACGAGCAGTACTTC
CDR3 length: 15; V gene: TRBV27; D gene: NA; J gene: TRBJ2-1; clone size: NA; CDR3 protein: CASRLEDSIGNEQFF; CDR3 DNA: TGTGCCAGCAGACTAGAGGACTCCATTGGCAATGAGCAGTTCTTC
CDR3 length: 12; V gene: TRBV10-3; D gene: NA; J gene: TRBJ2-7; clone size: NA; CDR3 protein: CAIMAGSGEQYF; CDR3 DNA: TGTGCCATCATGGCGGGAAGCGGCGAGCAGTACTTC
CDR3 length: 14; V gene: TRBV7-9; D gene: NA; J gene: TRBJ2-7; clone size: NA; CDR3 protein: CASSLTSRDAEQYF; CDR3 DNA: TGCGCCAGCAGCCTAACGTCCCGGGACGCTGAGCAGTACTTC
CDR3 length: 18; V gene: TRBV2; D gene: TRBD2; J gene: TRBJ2-1; clone size: NA; CDR3 protein: CASSESFRGREGYNEQFF; CDR3 DNA: TGTGCCAGCAGTGAAAGTTTCCGTGGCAGGGAGGGATACAATGAGCAGTTCTTC
CDR3 length: 15; V gene: TRBV7-9; D gene: NA; J gene: TRBJ2-2; clone size: NA; CDR3 protein: CASSLVDIYTGELFF; CDR3 DNA: TGTGCCAGCAGCTTAGTAGACATCTACACCGGGGAGCTGTTTTTT
CDR3 length: 13; V gene: TRBV28; D gene: NA; J gene: TRBJ1-5; clone size: NA; CDR3 protein: CASSSPLIQPQHF; CDR3 DNA: TGTGCCAGCAGTTCGCCCCTAATTCAGCCCCAGCATTTT
CDR3 length: 13; V gene: TRBV30; D gene: NA; J gene: TRBJ2-7; clone size: once; CDR3 protein: CAWSTGISYEQYF; CDR3 DNA: TGTGCCTGGTCCACAGGAATCTCCTACGAGCAGTACTTC
CDR3 length: 17; V gene: TRBV2; D gene: TRBD2; J gene: TRBJ2-2; clone size: NA; CDR3 protein: CARQTSGMARNTGELFF; CDR3 DNA: TGTGCCAGACAGACTAGCGGGATGGCACGAAACACCGGGGAGCTGTTTTTT
CDR3 length: 16; V gene: TRBV10-3; D gene: TRBD1; J gene: TRBJ1-3; clone size: NA; CDR3 protein: CAISEQGEGAGNTIYF; CDR3 DNA: TGTGCCATCAGTGAACAGGGGGAAGGTGCTGGAAACACCATATATTTT
CDR3 length: 15; V gene: TRBV6-1; D gene: TRBD1; J gene: TRBJ2-7; clone size: NA; CDR3 protein: CASSPRTGGIDEQYF; CDR3 DNA: TGTGCCAGCAGCCCTCGGACAGGGGGCATCGACGAGCAGTACTTC
CDR3 length: 15; V gene: TRBV29-1; D gene: TRBD2; J gene: TRBJ2-1; clone size: NA; CDR3 protein: CSVEPASGPYNEQFF; CDR3 DNA: TGCAGCGTTGAGCCCGCTAGCGGGCCATACAATGAGCAGTTCTTC
CDR3 length: 16; V gene: TRBV4-1; D gene: NA; J gene: TRBJ2-1; clone size: NA; CDR3 protein: CASSQEGTRSDNEQFF; CDR3 DNA: TGCGCCAGCAGCCAAGAAGGGACCCGCTCCGACAATGAGCAGTTCTTC
CDR3 length: 14; V gene: TRBV5-1; D gene: NA; J gene: TRBJ2-7; clone size: NA; CDR3 protein: CASSLVVDSYEQYF; CDR3 DNA: TGCGCCAGCAGCTTGGTAGTAGATTCCTACGAGCAGTACTTC
CDR3 length: 17; V gene: TRBV7-3; D gene: NA; J gene: TRBJ2-3; clone size: NA; CDR3 protein: CASSLRGPGPPTDTQYF; CDR3 DNA: TGTGCCAGCAGCCTAAGGGGACCGGGACCCCCCACAGATACGCAGTATTTT
CDR3 length: 15; V gene: TRBV14; D gene: NA; J gene: TRBJ2-1; clone size: once; CDR3 protein: CASSHPLISYNEQFF; CDR3 DNA: TGTGCCAGCAGCCACCCCCTAATCTCCTACAATGAGCAGTTCTTC
CDR3 length: 14; V gene: TRBV27; D gene: TRBD2; J gene: TRBJ2-4; clone size: NA; CDR3 protein: CASNRLAARDIQYF; CDR3 DNA: TGTGCCAGCAACCGACTAGCGGCCAGGGACATTCAGTACTTC
CDR3 length: 16; V gene: TRBV19; D gene: NA; J gene: TRBJ1-5; clone size: NA; CDR3 protein: CATNPWPPKGSQPQHF; CDR3 DNA: TGTGCCACCAACCCCTGGCCTCCAAAGGGTTCTCAGCCCCAGCATTTT
CDR3 length: 15; V gene: TRBV6-5; D gene: NA; J gene: TRBJ1-5; clone size: NA; CDR3 protein: CASSYSIGANQPQHF; CDR3 DNA: TGTGCCAGCAGTTACTCGATCGGGGCCAATCAGCCCCAGCATTTT